Listed here are 3 T cell receptor beta chains from one sample, sequenced in a study of blood T cells in healthy people across ages. Then a second PCR, running roughly 7 to 12 cycles, was carried out with a sample-barcoded 5' primer and a J-beta primer mix. TCRdb used MiXCR to reprocess the 5' RACE reads, holding one entry per CDR3 protein. The table includes more than 650,000 distinct CDR3 sequences, about 26% detected once. These data were also reused for a study on T cells of mothers and their children.

The sequencing sample was made of blood. The receptors stem from a boy between 10 and 17 years old in good health.

The chain combines TRBV27 with TRBJ2-7; D is undetermined. Germline CDR1 and CDR2: MNHEY and SMNVEV (reference sequence). V lost 2 bases and J 7 bases, leaving 15 bases between the germline ends. The CDR3 has 14 residues. The DNA for the CDR3 is TGTGCCAGCAGTTTAATCACGGGTTTCTCTGAGCAGTACTTC. Translated, it gives CASSLITGFSEQYF.

The J gene is TRBJ2-2, the V gene TRBV6-1; 9 positions match TRBD1. V shed 4 bases and J 7 bases; nucleotides not matched to a gene: 10. CDR1 is MNHNS, CDR2 SASEGT, per germline. This CDR3 is built from 16 residues. The CDR3 nucleotides are TGTGCCAGCAGTGTCTACCCACAGGGGGCGGTCGGGGAGCTGTTTTTT. Translating gives CASSVYPQGAVGELFF.

The genes are TRBV14 and TRBJ1-5; D is ambiguous. This CDR3 contains 13 residues. Germline CDR1 SGHDN, CDR2 FVKESK. Trimming removed 3 bases from V and 7 bases from J, with 10 bases in between. CDR3: CASSQSLGQPQHF. The CDR3 DNA reads as TGTGCCAGCAGCCAGTCTTTGGGACAGCCCCAGCATTTT.